These T cell receptor beta chains were read from a single sample in a study of identical twins. From the 5' RACE reads, TCRdb called clonotypes with MiXCR, one entry per CDR3 protein. The table records some 500,000 distinct CDR3 sequences, approximately 15% of them present only once. The data also belong to a second study, concerning yellow fever vaccine responses in identical twins.

Specimen: CD4+ T cells sorted from blood. The receptors were gathered from a woman aged 18-29 years in good health. CDR3s include the opening cysteine and the closing phenylalanine or tryptophan. A D gene is named only where the DNA matches it firmly. Clone size is not always given. Where it is, it says once, few, many or a class for expanded clones.

d_gene | j_gene | v_gene | abundance | CDR3nt | CDR3aa
TRBD2 | TRBJ2-1 | TRBV12-3/TRBV12-4 | . | TGTGCCAGCAGTATGGGGACTAGCGGGAGGAGGGTAGACAATGAGCAGTTCTTC | CASSMGTSGRRVDNEQFF
TRBD1 | TRBJ2-7 | TRBV5-6 | . | TGTGCCAGTGGGACAGGGATCTACGAGCAGTACTTC | CASGTGIYEQYF
. | TRBJ2-7 | TRBV12-3/TRBV12-4 | many | TGTGCCAGCTCACCCCAAGCCCTCGAGCAGTACTTC | CASSPQALEQYF
TRBD1 | TRBJ2-5 | TRBV5-1 | few | TGCGCCAGCAGCTTGACAGGGGCAGGGGAGACCCAGTACTTC | CASSLTGAGETQYF
. | TRBJ1-5 | TRBV20-1 | few | TGCAGTGCTAGGGCAGGGGGCAATCAGCCCCAGCATTTT | CSARAGGNQPQHF
TRBD1 | TRBJ1-5 | TRBV12-3/TRBV12-4 | . | TGTGCCAGCAGCCAGGACAGGGGGGGTCAGCCCCAGCATTTT | CASSQDRGGQPQHF
. | TRBJ1-6 | TRBV4-2 | . | TGTGCCAGCAGCCAAAGATATTCACCCCTCCACTTT | CASSQRYSPLHF
. | TRBJ2-1 | TRBV29-1 | few | TGCAGCGTTGAAGAGGACAGTATCTCATACAATGAGCAGTTCTTC | CSVEEDSISYNEQFF
TRBD1 | TRBJ1-6 | TRBV12-3/TRBV12-4 | many | TGTGCCAGCAGTCCGGACAGGGGCGGCGGGGATCTGAATTCACCCCTCCACTTT | CASSPDRGGGDLNSPLHF
. | TRBJ2-3 | TRBV7-6 | few | TGTGCCAGCAGCTTGAGGACAGTCACAGATACGCAGTATTTT | CASSLRTVTDTQYF
TRBD1 | TRBJ1-2 | TRBV6-1 | . | TGTGCGAGCAGAGGCACAGGGGGCGGCTATGGCTACACCTTC | CASRGTGGGYGYTF
. | TRBJ1-1 | TRBV15 | . | TGTGCCACCAGCAGAGCCCCGGACCTGAACACTGAAGCTTTCTTT | CATSRAPDLNTEAFF
TRBD2 | TRBJ2-7 | TRBV29-1 | . | TGCAGCGTTGAGGGGACTAGCGGGATCCTCTACGAGCAGTACTTC | CSVEGTSGILYEQYF
. | TRBJ2-1 | TRBV7-2 | . | TGTGCCAGCAGCCTACAGGTGACCTACAATGAGCAGTTCTTC | CASSLQVTYNEQFF
. | TRBJ2-1 | TRBV7-8 | once | TGTGCCAGCAGCTTAGCCCCTCTGCGGGGTGAGCAGTTCTTC | CASSLAPLRGEQFF
TRBD1 | TRBJ2-3 | TRBV5-1 | few | TGCGCCAGCAGCCAGGGACAGGGAGGGGATACGCAGTATTTT | CASSQGQGGDTQYF
TRBD2 | TRBJ2-1 | TRBV7-9 | few | TGTGCCAGCAGCTTAGCGGGGGGGTCACATGAGCAGTTCTTC | CASSLAGGSHEQFF
. | TRBJ2-2 | TRBV9 | once | TGTGCCAGCAGCGCGTACAGGGTAGCCCGGGAGCTGTTTTTT | CASSAYRVARELFF
TRBD1 | TRBJ2-6 | TRBV9 | . | TGTGCCAGCAACAACAGGGGGTTTGGGGCCAACGTCCTGACTTTC | CASNNRGFGANVLTF
TRBD2 | TRBJ2-3 | TRBV11-2 | . | TGTGCCAGCAGGGATGGACTAGCGGGAGATTCAGATACGCAGTATTTT | CASRDGLAGDSDTQYF
TRBD2 | TRBJ2-5 | TRBV7-2 | . | TGTGCCAGCAGCTTCTCCCAAGCGGGAGGCGAGACCCAGTACTTC | CASSFSQAGGETQYF
TRBD2 | TRBJ2-1 | TRBV3-1 | many | TGTGCCAGCAGCCCTAGCGGGAGGGCCTCCTACAATGAGCAGTTCTTC | CASSPSGRASYNEQFF
. | TRBJ2-1 | TRBV20-1 | . | TGCAGTGCTCGATGGACTCTTCCTTCACGGGGTGAGCAGTTCTTC | CSARWTLPSRGEQFF
. | TRBJ2-1 | TRBV29-1 | . | TGCAGCGTTGAACAGGGTGGGGGGGCCTCCTCCTACAATGAGCAGTTCTTC | CSVEQGGGASSYNEQFF
. | TRBJ1-5 | TRBV10-3 | few | TGTGCCATCAGTGAGGCCAGACATAGCAATCAGCCCCAGCATTTT | CAISEARHSNQPQHF
TRBD1 | TRBJ2-1 | TRBV6-5 | few | TGTGCCAGCAGTTACGCCGGGACAGGGCGGTTCAATGAGCAGTTCTTC | CASSYAGTGRFNEQFF
TRBD2 | TRBJ2-1 | TRBV24-1 | few | TGTGCCACCAGTGACCGGAGTGGACTAGCGGGACGTTTAGATGAGCAGTTCTTC | CATSDRSGLAGRLDEQFF
TRBD1 | TRBJ2-1 | TRBV12-3/TRBV12-4 | many | TGTGCCAGCACCACGGACAGGGGGCTGAATGAGCAGTTCTTC | CASTTDRGLNEQFF
TRBD1 | TRBJ2-1 | TRBV12-3/TRBV12-4 | . | TGTGCCAGCAGTTCCGGAGGGACAGGGGGTGATTCCTTC | CASSSGGTGGDSF
. | TRBJ2-4 | TRBV10-3 | . | TGTGCCATCAGTGAGTCAGGGAAGGGCATTCAGTACTTC | CAISESGKGIQYF
TRBD1 | TRBJ2-7 | TRBV7-2 | few | TGTGCCAGCAGCGTTATCGGACAGGGGGTGGCCTACGAGCAGTACTTC | CASSVIGQGVAYEQYF
. | TRBJ1-5 | TRBV5-1 | . | TGCGCCAGCAGCCTCACCGGAACAGACAATCAGCCCCAGCATTTT | CASSLTGTDNQPQHF
. | TRBJ2-3 | TRBV6-2/TRBV6-3 | . | TGTGCCAGCAGTTGGTCCTCAGATACGCAGTATTTT | CASSWSSDTQYF
. | TRBJ2-1 | TRBV3-1 | few | TGTGCCAGCGCCGATAGAGGAGTAGCGTTCTTC | CASADRGVAFF
TRBD1 | TRBJ2-1 | TRBV4-3 | . | TGCGCCAGCAGCCAAGAAACAGGGGACAATGAGCAGTTCTTC | CASSQETGDNEQFF
TRBD2 | TRBJ2-5 | TRBV20-1 | . | TGCAGTGTAAAACTAGCGGGGGGAAAAGAGACCCAGTACTTC | CSVKLAGGKETQYF
. | TRBJ2-7 | TRBV10-3 | few | TGTGCCATCAGTGGGCTAAAGGGGACCTACGAGCAGTACTTC | CAISGLKGTYEQYF
TRBD1 | TRBJ2-6 | TRBV4-3 | many | TGCGCCAGCAGCCTCAATCTACTACCAGGGGGCTCTGGGGCCAACGTCCTGACTTTC | CASSLNLLPGGSGANVLTF
. | TRBJ2-7 | TRBV12-3/TRBV12-4 | few | TGTGCCAGCAGTTTGGGGCACAATATGGACGAGCAGTACTTC | CASSLGHNMDEQYF
. | TRBJ1-4 | TRBV7-2 | . | TGTGCCAGCCGGGGCGTCGGTACCGAAAAACTGTTTTTT | CASRGVGTEKLFF
. | TRBJ2-3 | TRBV21-1 | few | TGTGCCAGCAGCAAAGCCGGTCCAGATACGCAGTATTTT | CASSKAGPDTQYF
TRBD1 | TRBJ2-1 | TRBV5-1 | . | TGCGCCAGCAGCCCAAAACAGGGGGCACGGGAGAAGGACAATGAGCAGTTCTTC | CASSPKQGAREKDNEQFF
. | TRBJ2-7 | TRBV11-2 | few | TGTGCCAGCAGCTTAGGGAATAGCCGACAGACCGAGCAGTACTTC | CASSLGNSRQTEQYF
. | TRBJ2-3 | TRBV7-3 | . | TGTGCCAGCAGCTTTGACTCGACCACAGATACGCAGTATTTT | CASSFDSTTDTQYF
. | TRBJ1-2 | TRBV6-2/TRBV6-3 | few | TGTGCCAGCAGTTTCGGGGAGAGTGGCTACACCTTC | CASSFGESGYTF
. | TRBJ1-1 | TRBV12-3/TRBV12-4 | few | TGTGCCAGCAGCCGATACCCACCTTCAAACACTGAAGCTTTCTTT | CASSRYPPSNTEAFF
TRBD1 | TRBJ2-1 | TRBV7-9 | . | TGTGCCAGCAGCTTTAGGGACAGGGTTTCAGGCGAGCAGTTCTTC | CASSFRDRVSGEQFF
TRBD1 | TRBJ2-7 | TRBV25-1 | few | TGTGCCAGCAGTTCCCCGCAACAGGGGGTCTCCTACGAGCAGTACTTC | CASSSPQQGVSYEQYF
. | TRBJ2-1 | TRBV6-2/TRBV6-3 | many | TGTGCCAGACCCCCTAACAGTTTCGATGAGCAGTTCTTC | CARPPNSFDEQFF
TRBD2 | TRBJ2-5 | TRBV27 | many | TGTGCCAGCAGTCCCTGGACTAGCGGGGCCCAAGAGACCCAGTACTTC | CASSPWTSGAQETQYF
TRBD2 | TRBJ2-3 | TRBV7-2 | . | TGTGCCAGCAGCGCTAGCGGCAGGAACACAGATACGCAGTATTTT | CASSASGRNTDTQYF
. | TRBJ2-3 | TRBV27 | . | TGTGCCAGCAGTTTAGAATTACCGGGGGCAATCACAGATACGCAGTATTTT | CASSLELPGAITDTQYF
. | TRBJ2-1 | TRBV18 | few | TGTGCCAGCTCACCACCGAACTCGGATGAGCAGTTCTTC | CASSPPNSDEQFF
TRBD1 | TRBJ2-4 | TRBV28 | . | TGTGCCAGCAGAGGGACAGGGAAAAACATTCAGTACTTC | CASRGTGKNIQYF
. | TRBJ2-3 | TRBV12-3/TRBV12-4 | many | TGTGCCAGCAGACTCTGGGGGCCCACAGATACGCAGTATTTT | CASRLWGPTDTQYF
. | TRBJ2-2 | TRBV6-5 | . | TGTGCCAGCAGTTACTCGTTCCTCCAGCAGGCCGGGGAGCTGTTTTTT | CASSYSFLQQAGELFF
TRBD1 | TRBJ1-1 | TRBV5-1 | few | TGCGCCAGCAGCGTGGACTCTCGACAGGGGGCTTTTGAAGCTTTCTTT | CASSVDSRQGAFEAFF
. | TRBJ2-5 | TRBV12-2 | many | TGTGCAAGTCGCTTAGCGTCTAGGAGAGAGACCCAGTACTTC | CASRLASRRETQYF
TRBD2 | TRBJ2-5 | TRBV7-7 | . | TGTGCTAGCAGTCGGACTAGCGGCAGTACCCAGTACTTC | CASSRTSGSTQYF